The clone carrying this T cell receptor beta chain has a count of ten or more. The sample originates from a study of neurological immune-mediated disorders. Template-switch 5'RACE cDNA synthesis added a 10-nucleotide unique molecular identifier. One entry per CDR3 protein results from TCRdb running MiXCR on the 5' RACE reads. The profile shows 25,000 to 35,000 distinct CDR3 sequences, about 15% of them singletons. The sequenced material came from PBMCs. This TCR was sampled from a man between 70 and 80 years old in good health.

The CDR3 DNA is TGCGCCAGCAACCCGACTCCTTTCGGGACATTCGAAAAACTGTTTTTT. Translated: CASNPTPFGTFEKLFF. The V and J genes are TRBV5-1 and TRBJ1-4; weak D call: TRBD1 (6 bases). The ends were cut back, 6 bases at V and 8 bases at J, with 23 bases in the middle. Germline V CDR1 and CDR2: SGHRS, YFSETQ. CDR3 length: 16 residues.